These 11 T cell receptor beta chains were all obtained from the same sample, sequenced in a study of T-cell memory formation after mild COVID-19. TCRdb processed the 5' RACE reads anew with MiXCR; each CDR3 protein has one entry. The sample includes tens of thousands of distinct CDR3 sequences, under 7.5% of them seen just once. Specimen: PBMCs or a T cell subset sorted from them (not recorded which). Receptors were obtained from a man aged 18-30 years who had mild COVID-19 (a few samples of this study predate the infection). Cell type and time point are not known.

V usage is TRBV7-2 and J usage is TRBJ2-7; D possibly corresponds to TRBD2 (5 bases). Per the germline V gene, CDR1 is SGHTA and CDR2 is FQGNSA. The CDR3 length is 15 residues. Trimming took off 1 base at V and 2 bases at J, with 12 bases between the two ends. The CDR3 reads CASSLGSSLAYEQYF. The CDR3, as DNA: TGTGCCAGCAGCTTAGGCAGCTCACTAGCCTACGAGCAGTACTTC.

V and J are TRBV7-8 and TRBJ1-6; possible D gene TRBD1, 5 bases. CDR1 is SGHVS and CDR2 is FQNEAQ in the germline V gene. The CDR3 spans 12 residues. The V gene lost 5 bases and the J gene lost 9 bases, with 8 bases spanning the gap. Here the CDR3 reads CASSMTVSPLHF. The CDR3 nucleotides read TGTGCCAGCAGCATGACAGTTTCACCCCTCCACTTT.

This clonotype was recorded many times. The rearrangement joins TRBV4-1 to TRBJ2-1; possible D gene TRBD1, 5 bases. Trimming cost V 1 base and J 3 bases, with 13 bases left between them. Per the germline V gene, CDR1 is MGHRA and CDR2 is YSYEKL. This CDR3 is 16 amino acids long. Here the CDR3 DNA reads TGCGCCAGCAGCCAAGTCTTTAGAAGGGGCTACAATGAGCAGTTCTTC. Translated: CASSQVFRRGYNEQFF.

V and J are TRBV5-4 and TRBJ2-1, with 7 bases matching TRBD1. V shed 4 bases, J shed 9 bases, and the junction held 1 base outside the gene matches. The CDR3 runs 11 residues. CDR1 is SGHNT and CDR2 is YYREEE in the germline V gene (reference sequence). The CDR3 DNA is TGTGCCAGCAGCAGACAGGGTGAGCAGTTCTTC. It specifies CASSRQGEQFF.

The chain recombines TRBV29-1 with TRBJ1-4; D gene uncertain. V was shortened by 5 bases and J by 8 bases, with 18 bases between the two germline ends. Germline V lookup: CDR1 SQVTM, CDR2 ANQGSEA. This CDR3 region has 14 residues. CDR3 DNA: TGCAGCGTTAAGGAGTCCGCCCGGCGGGAAAAACTGTTTTTT. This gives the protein CSVKESARREKLFF.

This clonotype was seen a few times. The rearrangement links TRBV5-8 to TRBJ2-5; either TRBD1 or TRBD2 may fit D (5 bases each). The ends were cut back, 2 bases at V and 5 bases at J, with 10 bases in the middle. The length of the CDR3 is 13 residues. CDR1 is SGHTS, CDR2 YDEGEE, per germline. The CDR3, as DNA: TGTGCCAGCAGCTTTGGGGGATGGGAGACCCAGTACTTC. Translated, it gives CASSFGGWETQYF.

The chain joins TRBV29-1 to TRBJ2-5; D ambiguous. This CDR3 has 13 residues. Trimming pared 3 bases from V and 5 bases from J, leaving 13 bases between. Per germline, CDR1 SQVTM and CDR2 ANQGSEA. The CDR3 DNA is TGCAGCGTTGATATCATAGGGCTGGAGACCCAGTACTTC. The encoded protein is CSVDIIGLETQYF.

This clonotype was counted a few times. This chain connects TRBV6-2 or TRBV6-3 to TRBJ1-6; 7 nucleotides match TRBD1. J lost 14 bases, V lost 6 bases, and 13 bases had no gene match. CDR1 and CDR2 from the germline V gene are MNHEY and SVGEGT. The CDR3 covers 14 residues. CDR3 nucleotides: TGTGCCAGCAGCCTGGACAGGCGCTCGGTGACCCTCCACTTT. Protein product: CASSLDRRSVTLHF.

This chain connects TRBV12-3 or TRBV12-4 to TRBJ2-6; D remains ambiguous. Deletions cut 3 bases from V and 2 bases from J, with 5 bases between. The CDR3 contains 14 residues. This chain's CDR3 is CASSFKTGANVLTF. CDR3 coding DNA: TGTGCCAGCAGTTTCAAGACTGGGGCCAACGTCCTGACTTTC.

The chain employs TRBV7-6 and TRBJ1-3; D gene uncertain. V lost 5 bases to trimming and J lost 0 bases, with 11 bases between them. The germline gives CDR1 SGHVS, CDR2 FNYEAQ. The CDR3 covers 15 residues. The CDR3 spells CASSLSTVSGNTIYF. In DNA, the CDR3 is TGTGCCAGCAGCCTCAGTACTGTCTCTGGAAACACCATATATTTT.

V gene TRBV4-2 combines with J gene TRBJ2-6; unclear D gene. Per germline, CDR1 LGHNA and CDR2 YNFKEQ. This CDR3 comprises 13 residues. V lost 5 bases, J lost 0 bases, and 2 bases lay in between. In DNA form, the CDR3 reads TGTGCCAGCAGCTACTCTGGGGCCAACGTCCTGACTTTC. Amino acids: CASSYSGANVLTF.